These T cell receptor beta chains were read from a single sample in a study of cytomegalovirus exposure and HLA in healthy donors. TCRdb keeps only in-frame clones here, not all; method: immunoSEQ multiplex PCR. The sample includes some 150,000 clones, 65% to 85% of them seen just once. The sample taken for sequencing was PBMCs. The receptors were sampled from a man in his late teens or twenties in good health and CMV-seronegative. The CDR3 runs from the conserved cysteine through the conserved F or W. Fields, in order: V gene, D gene, J gene, clone size, CDR3 DNA, CDR3 protein. A D gene is named only where the DNA matches it firmly. Not every row has a clone size; where given, it reads once, few, many or a size class.

V: TRBV2
D: TRBD1
J: TRBJ2-6
size: NA
DNA: TGTGCCAGCAGCCAACAGGGGTCCGACTCTGGGGCCAACGTCCTGACTTTC
CDR3: CASSQQGSDSGANVLTF

V: TRBV7-7
D: NA
J: TRBJ2-5
size: NA
DNA: TGTGCTAGCAGCTTTTACCCGGGACTGGAAGAGACCCAGTACTTC
CDR3: CASSFYPGLEETQYF

V: TRBV6-1
D: NA
J: TRBJ1-2
size: NA
DNA: TGTGCCAGCACCCTAGGAGCCTATGGCTACACCTTC
CDR3: CASTLGAYGYTF

V: TRBV19
D: NA
J: TRBJ1-1
size: NA
DNA: TGTGCCAGTAGTATTCAGTTCATGAACACTGAAGCTTTCTTT
CDR3: CASSIQFMNTEAFF

V: TRBV5-4
D: TRBD2
J: TRBJ2-5
size: NA
DNA: TGTGCCAGCAGCGCCGGGACTAGACGAGAGACCCAGTACTTC
CDR3: CASSAGTRRETQYF

V: TRBV4-2
D: TRBD1
J: TRBJ1-2
size: NA
DNA: TGTGCCAGCAGCCAAGATGTAAGAGGGGGCGGCTACACCTTC
CDR3: CASSQDVRGGGYTF

V: TRBV5-1
D: TRBD2
J: TRBJ2-5
size: NA
DNA: TGCGCCAGCAGCTTCGGGACTAGCGGGGGGTACCAAGAGACCCAGTACTTC
CDR3: CASSFGTSGGYQETQYF

V: TRBV6-1
D: TRBD1
J: TRBJ2-3
size: NA
DNA: TGTGCCAGCAGTGAATATAGGGGACAGGGGGTGGATACGCAGTATTTT
CDR3: CASSEYRGQGVDTQYF

V: TRBV18
D: NA
J: TRBJ2-1
size: NA
DNA: TGTGCCAGCTCACCATTCGGACTCTACAATGAGCAGTTCTTC
CDR3: CASSPFGLYNEQFF

V: TRBV9
D: TRBD2
J: TRBJ2-7
size: NA
DNA: TGTGCCAGCAGCGTAAGGGACTATTACGAGCAGTACTTC
CDR3: CASSVRDYYEQYF

V: TRBV7-9
D: NA
J: TRBJ1-1
size: NA
DNA: TGTGCCAGCATCGGGGGGTGGGACACTGAAGCTTTCTTT
CDR3: CASIGGWDTEAFF

V: TRBV19
D: TRBD1
J: TRBJ2-1
size: few
DNA: TGTGCCAGTAGCCAACCCCCGGGGACAGGGCGTTACAATGAGCAGTTCTTC
CDR3: CASSQPPGTGRYNEQFF

V: TRBV6-5
D: NA
J: TRBJ1-5
size: few
DNA: TGTGCCAGCAGCGCAGGCGGGGGTAATCAGCCCCAGCATTTT
CDR3: CASSAGGGNQPQHF

V: TRBV19
D: TRBD1
J: TRBJ1-2
size: few
DNA: TGTGCCAGTAGTAGACAGGGGGCCCCCTATGGCTACACCTTC
CDR3: CASSRQGAPYGYTF

V: TRBV28
D: NA
J: TRBJ1-6
size: once
DNA: TGTGCCAGCAGTTTACGGGGTTCGGATTCACCCCTCCACTTT
CDR3: CASSLRGSDSPLHF

V: TRBV19
D: NA
J: TRBJ1-2
size: NA
DNA: TGTGCCAGTAGTATAGATCATGGCTGGGCGGGGGCGCACTATGGCTACACCTTC
CDR3: CASSIDHGWAGAHYGYTF

V: TRBV6-1
D: NA
J: TRBJ1-5
size: few
DNA: TGTGCCAGCAGTGAACGGGGAAATCAGCCCCAGCATTTT
CDR3: CASSERGNQPQHF

V: TRBV4-1
D: TRBD1
J: TRBJ1-2
size: few
DNA: TGCGCCAGCAGCCACGACAGGGCTGGGGGCTACACCTTC
CDR3: CASSHDRAGGYTF

V: TRBV18
D: NA
J: TRBJ2-6
size: NA
DNA: TGTGCCAGCTCACCACCGCTGAGTGAGGCTGGGGCCAACGTCCTGACTTTC
CDR3: CASSPPLSEAGANVLTF

V: TRBV29-1
D: TRBD1
J: TRBJ2-7
size: NA
DNA: TGCAGCGTTGAGGGGACAGGGAGGCAGCAGTACTTC
CDR3: CSVEGTGRQQYF

V: TRBV7-9
D: NA
J: TRBJ1-6
size: NA
DNA: TGTGCCAGCAGTCTCCCTACGCGGGCGAGCTCCTATAATTCACCCCTCCACTTT
CDR3: CASSLPTRASSYNSPLHF

V: TRBV5-5
D: NA
J: TRBJ2-1
size: NA
DNA: TGTGCCAGCAGCTTCCGGGACAATGAGCAGTTCTTC
CDR3: CASSFRDNEQFF

V: TRBV19
D: TRBD1
J: TRBJ2-7
size: NA
DNA: TGTGCCAGTAGTATTCACCGGGACAGCTACGAGCAGTACTTC
CDR3: CASSIHRDSYEQYF

V: TRBV4-2
D: NA
J: TRBJ2-3
size: few
DNA: TGTGCCAGCAGCCAAGCCACTTCCACAGATACGCAGTATTTT
CDR3: CASSQATSTDTQYF

V: TRBV5-1
D: TRBD1
J: TRBJ2-5
size: NA
DNA: TGCGCCAGCAGCGTAGGACAGGGAGAGGGAGAGACCCAGTACTTC
CDR3: CASSVGQGEGETQYF

V: TRBV2
D: NA
J: TRBJ1-2
size: NA
DNA: TGTGCCAGCAGTGAAACGGACTATGGCTACACCTTC
CDR3: CASSETDYGYTF

V: TRBV5-1
D: NA
J: TRBJ1-4
size: NA
DNA: TGCGCCAGCAGCCAGTGGGCAGGAACTAATGAAAAACTGTTTTTT
CDR3: CASSQWAGTNEKLFF